This T cell receptor (beta chain) was identified in a study of cytomegalovirus exposure and HLA in healthy donors. Study-level results: A later analysis associated about 18,000 TCR beta sequences with HLA alleles at a 0.05 false discovery rate. A later look showed TCR association rates differing by HLA locus, highest for DRB1 and lowest for HLA-C.

It was healthy bone marrow donors who served as donors. As regards this clone: Its antigen is unknown.

The PCR made use of 60 Vbeta and 13 Jbeta primers. Data came from immunoSEQ multiplex PCR; TCRdb stores just in-frame clones and leaves some out. The sample includes around 190,000 clones, 70% to 80% of them seen just once. CDR3 length: 18 amino acids. The germline gives CDR1 MGHRA, CDR2 YSYEKL. V dropped 0 bases and J dropped 5 bases, with 22 bases sitting between them. V gene TRBV4-1 combines with J gene TRBJ2-5, with D possibly TRBD2 on 7 matching bases. Sequences were obtained from PBMCs. The clonotype was recovered from a woman in her twenties or thirties in good health and CMV-seropositive. As DNA, the CDR3 is TGCGCCAGCAGCCAAGATCCACCGAACAGGGAGGGAAGGGAGACCCAGTACTTC. It encodes CASSQDPPNREGRETQYF.